These T cell receptor beta chains were read from a single sample in a study of regulatory T cells in long-lasting Graves disease. TCRdb re-derived calls from the multiplex PCR reads in MiXCR, one entry per CDR3 protein. The repertoire holds approximately 270,000 distinct CDR3 sequences, with about 20% as singletons. The same specimen was also included in a second study, on T cells in Graves' hyperthyroidism and ophthalmopathy.

The sample was peripheral blood mononuclear cells (PBMCs), taken at new diagnosis, from a patient treated with antithyroid drugs. The receptors were sampled from a woman aged 25 to 39 with Graves disease. CDR3s include the opening cysteine and the closing phenylalanine or tryptophan. D genes are given only for firm matches. Only some rows state a clone size, as once, few, many or a class for expanded clones.

D: TRBD1; size: many; V: TRBV2; J: TRBJ1-5; DNA: TGTGCCAGTTACGACGACAGGGGAGGGAGTCAGCCCCAGCATTTT; CDR3: CASYDDRGGSQPQHF
D: TRBD1; size: many; V: TRBV27; J: TRBJ2-7; DNA: TGTGCCAGCAGTACCCCCCAAGGACAGGGGCGACACGAGCAGTACTTC; CDR3: CASSTPQGQGRHEQYF
D: TRBD1; size: NA; V: TRBV2; J: TRBJ1-5; DNA: TGTGCCAGTGTTGGACCCGGGACAGGGGATTCTCAGCCCCAGCATTTT; CDR3: CASVGPGTGDSQPQHF
D: TRBD2; size: many; V: TRBV20-1; J: TRBJ2-5; DNA: TGCAGTGCTGGACTAGCGACCCAGTACTTC; CDR3: CSAGLATQYF
D: NA; size: many; V: TRBV20-1; J: TRBJ1-4; DNA: TGCAGTGCCGGACCGCCAACTAATGAAAAACTGTTTTTT; CDR3: CSAGPPTNEKLFF
D: NA; size: many; V: TRBV6-1; J: TRBJ1-1; DNA: TGTGCCAGCAGTCGCCTTACCGAAAACACTGAAGCTTTCTTT; CDR3: CASSRLTENTEAFF
D: TRBD1; size: many; V: TRBV5-1; J: TRBJ1-3; DNA: TGCGCCAGCAGCCCCGGACAGGGGGCCGCTGGAAACACCATATATTTT; CDR3: CASSPGQGAAGNTIYF
D: NA; size: many; V: TRBV4-2; J: TRBJ1-6; DNA: TGTGCCAGCAGCCAAGAACTAGGGAGCGCCTCACCCCTCCACTTT; CDR3: CASSQELGSASPLHF
D: NA; size: many; V: TRBV3-1; J: TRBJ1-1; DNA: TGTGCCAGCAGCCAAGCAGGGGTTGGCACTGAAGCTTTCTTT; CDR3: CASSQAGVGTEAFF
D: NA; size: NA; V: TRBV29-1; J: TRBJ2-5; DNA: TGCAGCGTTGAGTCCCAGAGGGAGGCCCAGTACTTC; CDR3: CSVESQREAQYF
D: TRBD1; size: many; V: TRBV7-6; J: TRBJ1-6; DNA: TGTGCCAGCTGGGACAGGGTTTTCGGTTCACCCCTCCACTTT; CDR3: CASWDRVFGSPLHF
D: NA; size: many; V: TRBV2; J: TRBJ2-5; DNA: TGTGCCAGCAGTGAAAGTCGTTCCGAGACCCAGTACTTC; CDR3: CASSESRSETQYF
D: NA; size: few; V: TRBV2; J: TRBJ1-5; DNA: TGTGCCAGCAACATAAAAAGCAATCAGCCCCAGCATTTT; CDR3: CASNIKSNQPQHF
D: NA; size: many; V: TRBV12-3/TRBV12-4; J: TRBJ2-3; DNA: TGTGCCAGCAGTTTCTCTGGGACACTGGACCCAGATACGCAGTATTTT; CDR3: CASSFSGTLDPDTQYF
D: NA; size: many; V: TRBV5-1; J: TRBJ2-7; DNA: TGTGCCAGCAGCTTGTCTCCTCGCGCCTACGAGCAGTACTTC; CDR3: CASSLSPRAYEQYF
D: NA; size: few; V: TRBV20-1; J: TRBJ1-5; DNA: TGCAGTGCTAGAGATAATAGAGGACCTAATCAGCCCCAGCATTTT; CDR3: CSARDNRGPNQPQHF
D: NA; size: many; V: TRBV10-3; J: TRBJ1-1; DNA: TGTGCCATCAGGAAACAGGGCGGCACTGAAGCTTTCTTT; CDR3: CAIRKQGGTEAFF
D: NA; size: many; V: TRBV9; J: TRBJ1-4; DNA: TGTGCCAGCAGCGTTCAGGGGAGAGGGAATGAAAAACTGTTTTTT; CDR3: CASSVQGRGNEKLFF
D: NA; size: many; V: TRBV6-1; J: TRBJ1-1; DNA: TGTGCCAGCACTAGGGACGGGGCTAAGACTGAAGCTTTCTTT; CDR3: CASTRDGAKTEAFF
D: NA; size: few; V: TRBV29-1; J: TRBJ1-5; DNA: TGCAGCTCCTGGAGTGGGGAGGGTCAGCCCCAGCATTTT; CDR3: CSSWSGEGQPQHF
D: NA; size: many; V: TRBV7-9; J: TRBJ2-3; DNA: TGTGCCAGCAGCCCCTCGGCCCCTCAAAGGCAGTATTTT; CDR3: CASSPSAPQRQYF
D: NA; size: many; V: TRBV12-3/TRBV12-4; J: TRBJ1-2; DNA: TGTGCCAGCAGTTTACGGCAGGGCTATGGCTACACCTTC; CDR3: CASSLRQGYGYTF
D: NA; size: NA; V: TRBV18; J: TRBJ2-7; DNA: TGTGCCAGCTCACCCGGAAGGGGCGAGCAGTACTTC; CDR3: CASSPGRGEQYF
D: NA; size: many; V: TRBV5-1; J: TRBJ2-1; DNA: TGCGCCAGCAGCTCGGACGGGGGGCCAGTTGAGCAGTTCTTC; CDR3: CASSSDGGPVEQFF
D: NA; size: many; V: TRBV11-1; J: TRBJ2-7; DNA: TGTGCCAGCAGCTTAAAGGACGAGCAGTACTTC; CDR3: CASSLKDEQYF
D: NA; size: few; V: TRBV19; J: TRBJ1-6; DNA: TGTGCCAGTAGTAACGGGGGACCCCCGAGCTCCTATAATTCACCCCTCCACTTT; CDR3: CASSNGGPPSSYNSPLHF
D: NA; size: many; V: TRBV5-1; J: TRBJ1-2; DNA: TGCGCCAGCAGCTTGATGGGGGAGTCTGGCTATGGCTACACCTTC; CDR3: CASSLMGESGYGYTF
D: NA; size: many; V: TRBV20-1; J: TRBJ1-4; DNA: TGCAGTGCCACGCCTGAGGCTAATGAAAAACTGTTTTTT; CDR3: CSATPEANEKLFF
D: NA; size: NA; V: TRBV20-1; J: TRBJ2-5; DNA: TGCAGTGCCGAATACAGGGAAGAGACCCAGTACTTC; CDR3: CSAEYREETQYF
D: NA; size: many; V: TRBV12-3/TRBV12-4; J: TRBJ2-2; DNA: TGTGCCAGCAGTTCCCAACGTTGGTACACCGGGGAGCTGTTTTTT; CDR3: CASSSQRWYTGELFF
D: NA; size: many; V: TRBV7-9; J: TRBJ1-3; DNA: TGTGCCAGCAGGGGCCCGGAGACCATATATTTT; CDR3: CASRGPETIYF
D: NA; size: NA; V: TRBV7-9; J: TRBJ1-1; DNA: TGTGCCAGCAGCAAAAGCGGTTCCTTGAACACTGAAGCTTTCTTT; CDR3: CASSKSGSLNTEAFF
D: NA; size: many; V: TRBV7-2; J: TRBJ2-7; DNA: TGTGCCAGCAGCCACAGGTTCTCCTACGAGCAGTACTTC; CDR3: CASSHRFSYEQYF
D: NA; size: many; V: TRBV11-2; J: TRBJ1-3; DNA: TGTGCCAGCACCTCCTTGAGAATGGGGGTCTCCGGAAACACCATATATTTT; CDR3: CASTSLRMGVSGNTIYF
D: NA; size: many; V: TRBV12-3/TRBV12-4; J: TRBJ2-3; DNA: TGTGCCAGCAGCCTCTCTCTTGATACGCAGTATTTT; CDR3: CASSLSLDTQYF
D: TRBD1; size: NA; V: TRBV5-4; J: TRBJ1-1; DNA: TGTGCCAGCAGCCGTGAGGGGACAGGGGGCTTCACTGAAGCTTTCTTT; CDR3: CASSREGTGGFTEAFF
D: NA; size: many; V: TRBV7-9; J: TRBJ1-5; DNA: TGTGCCAGCAGCCCCAATAGGCAGCAGCCCCAGCATTTT; CDR3: CASSPNRQQPQHF
D: NA; size: few; V: TRBV6-1; J: TRBJ1-6; DNA: TGTGCCAGCAGGACCAGTCGCGGGCCAAATTCACCCCTCCACTTT; CDR3: CASRTSRGPNSPLHF
D: NA; size: many; V: TRBV7-9; J: TRBJ1-2; DNA: TGTGCCAGCAGCCCAACAGATGTCTATGGCTACACCTTC; CDR3: CASSPTDVYGYTF
D: TRBD1; size: NA; V: TRBV3-1; J: TRBJ1-3; DNA: TGTGCCAGCAGCCAGGGACAGGGCCTCTCTAGAAACACCATATATTTT; CDR3: CASSQGQGLSRNTIYF
D: NA; size: many; V: TRBV6-1; J: TRBJ2-7; DNA: TGTGCCAGCAGTGTCGAGCAGAGGGACCCGGACTTC; CDR3: CASSVEQRDPDF
D: TRBD1; size: many; V: TRBV7-8; J: TRBJ2-2; DNA: TGTGCCAGCAGCTTAGACGGGACAGGGAACACCGGGGAGCTGTTTTTT; CDR3: CASSLDGTGNTGELFF
D: NA; size: many; V: TRBV15; J: TRBJ1-1; DNA: TGTGCCACCAGCAGAGATCGGAAGGGAGGTGAAGCTTTCTTT; CDR3: CATSRDRKGGEAFF
D: NA; size: NA; V: TRBV6-1; J: TRBJ2-6; DNA: TGTGCCATCCGGACTACTGGGGCCAACGTCCTGACTTTC; CDR3: CAIRTTGANVLTF